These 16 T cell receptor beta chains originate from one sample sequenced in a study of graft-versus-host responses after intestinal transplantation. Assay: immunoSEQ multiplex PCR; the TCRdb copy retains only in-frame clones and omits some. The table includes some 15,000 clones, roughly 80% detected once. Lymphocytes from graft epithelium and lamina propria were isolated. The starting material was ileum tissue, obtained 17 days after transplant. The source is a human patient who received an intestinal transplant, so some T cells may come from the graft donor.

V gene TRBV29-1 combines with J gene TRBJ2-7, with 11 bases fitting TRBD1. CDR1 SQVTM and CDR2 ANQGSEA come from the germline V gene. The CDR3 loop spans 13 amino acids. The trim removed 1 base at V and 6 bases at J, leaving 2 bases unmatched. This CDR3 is CSVEGTGGFEQYF. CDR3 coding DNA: TGCAGCGTTGAAGGGACAGGGGGCTTCGAGCAGTACTTC.

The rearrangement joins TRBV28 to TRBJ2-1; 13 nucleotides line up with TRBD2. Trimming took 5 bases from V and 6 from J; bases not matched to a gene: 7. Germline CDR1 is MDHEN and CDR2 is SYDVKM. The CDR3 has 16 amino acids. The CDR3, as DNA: TGTGCCAGCAGTCTCGCTTGGACTAGCGGGAGCAATGAGCAGTTCTTC. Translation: CASSLAWTSGSNEQFF.

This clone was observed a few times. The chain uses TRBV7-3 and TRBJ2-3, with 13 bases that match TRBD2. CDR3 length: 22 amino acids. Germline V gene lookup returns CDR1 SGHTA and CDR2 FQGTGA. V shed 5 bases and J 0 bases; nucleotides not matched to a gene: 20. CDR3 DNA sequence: TGTGCCAGCAGCAGTACCCCCCGCCCACCTGGACTAGCGGGGGCAAGCACAGATACGCAGTATTTT. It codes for CASSSTPRPPGLAGASTDTQYF.

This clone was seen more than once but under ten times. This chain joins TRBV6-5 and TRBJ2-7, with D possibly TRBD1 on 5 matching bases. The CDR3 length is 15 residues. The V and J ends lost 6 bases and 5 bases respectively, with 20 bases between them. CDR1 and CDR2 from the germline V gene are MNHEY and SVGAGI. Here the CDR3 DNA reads TGTGCCAGCAGCCGCGCATGGGGCAAGGTTGACGAGCAGTACTTC. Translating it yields CASSRAWGKVDEQYF.

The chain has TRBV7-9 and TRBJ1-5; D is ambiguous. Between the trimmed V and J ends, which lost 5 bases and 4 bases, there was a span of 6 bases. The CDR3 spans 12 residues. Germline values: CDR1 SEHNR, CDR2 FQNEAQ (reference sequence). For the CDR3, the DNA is TGTGCCAGCAGCGTGAGTAATCAGCCCCAGCATTTT. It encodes CASSVSNQPQHF. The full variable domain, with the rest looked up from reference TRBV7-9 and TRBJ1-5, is DTGVSQNPRHKITKRGQNVTFRCDPISEHNRLYWYRQTLGQGPEFLTYFQNEAQLEKSRLLSDRFSAERPKGSFSTLEIQRTEQGDSAMYLCASSVSNQPQHFGDGTRLSIL.

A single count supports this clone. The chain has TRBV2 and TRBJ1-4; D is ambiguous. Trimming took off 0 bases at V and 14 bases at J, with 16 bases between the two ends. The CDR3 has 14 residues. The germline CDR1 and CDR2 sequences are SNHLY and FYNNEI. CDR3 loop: CASSEALPSPLLFF. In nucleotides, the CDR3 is TGTGCCAGCAGTGAAGCGCTTCCGTCCCCTCTTCTGTTTTTT.

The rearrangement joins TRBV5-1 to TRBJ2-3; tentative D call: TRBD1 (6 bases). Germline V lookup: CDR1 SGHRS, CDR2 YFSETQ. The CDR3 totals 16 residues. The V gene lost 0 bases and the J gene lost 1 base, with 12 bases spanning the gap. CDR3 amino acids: CASSLVPGDRTDTQYF. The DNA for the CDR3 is TGCGCCAGCAGCTTGGTACCAGGGGATCGCACAGATACGCAGTATTTT.

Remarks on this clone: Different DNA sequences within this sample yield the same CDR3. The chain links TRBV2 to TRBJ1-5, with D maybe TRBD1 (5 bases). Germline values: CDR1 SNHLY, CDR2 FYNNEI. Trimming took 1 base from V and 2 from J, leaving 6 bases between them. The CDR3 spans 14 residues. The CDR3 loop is CASSEVGGNQPQHF. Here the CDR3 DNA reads TGTGCCAGCAGTGAAGTAGGGGGCAATCAGCCCCAGCATTTT. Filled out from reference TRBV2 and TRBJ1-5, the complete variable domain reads EPEVTQTPSHQVTQMGQEVILRCVPISNHLYFYWYRQILGQKVEFLVSFYNNEISEKSEIFDDQFSVERPDGSNFTLKIRSTKLEDSAMYFCASSEVGGNQPQHFGDGTRLSIL.

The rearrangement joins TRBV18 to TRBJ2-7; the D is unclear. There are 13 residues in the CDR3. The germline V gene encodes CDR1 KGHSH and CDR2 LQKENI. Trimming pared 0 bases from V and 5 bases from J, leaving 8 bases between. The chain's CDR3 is CASSPPLRNEQYF. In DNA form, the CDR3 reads TGTGCCAGCTCACCACCCCTCCGAAACGAGCAGTACTTC.

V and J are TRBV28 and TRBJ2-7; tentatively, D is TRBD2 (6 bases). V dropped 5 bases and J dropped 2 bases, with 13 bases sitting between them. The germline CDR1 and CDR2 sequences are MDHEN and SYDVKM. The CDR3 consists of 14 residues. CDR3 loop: CASSRRGEAYEQYF. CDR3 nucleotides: TGTGCCAGCAGTCGGAGAGGGGAGGCCTACGAGCAGTACTTC.

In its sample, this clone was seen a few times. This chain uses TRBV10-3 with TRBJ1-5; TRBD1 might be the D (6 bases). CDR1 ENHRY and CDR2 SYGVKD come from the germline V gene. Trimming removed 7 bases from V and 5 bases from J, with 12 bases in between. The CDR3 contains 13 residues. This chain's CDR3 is CAIKAAGDQPQHF. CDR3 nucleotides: TGTGCCATCAAGGCGGCAGGGGATCAGCCCCAGCATTTT.

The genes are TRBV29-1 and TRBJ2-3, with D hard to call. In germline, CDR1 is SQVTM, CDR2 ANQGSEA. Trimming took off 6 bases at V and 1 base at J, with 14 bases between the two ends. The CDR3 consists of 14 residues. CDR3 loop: CSVRNGLGTDTQYF. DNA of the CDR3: TGCAGCGTACGAAACGGGCTTGGCACAGATACGCAGTATTTT.

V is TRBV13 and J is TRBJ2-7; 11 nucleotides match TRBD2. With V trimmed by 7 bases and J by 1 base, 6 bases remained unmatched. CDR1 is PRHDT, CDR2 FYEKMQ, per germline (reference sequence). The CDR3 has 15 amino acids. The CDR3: CASNSGTSGSYEQYF. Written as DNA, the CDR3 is TGTGCCAGCAACTCCGGGACTAGCGGTTCCTACGAGCAGTACTTC.

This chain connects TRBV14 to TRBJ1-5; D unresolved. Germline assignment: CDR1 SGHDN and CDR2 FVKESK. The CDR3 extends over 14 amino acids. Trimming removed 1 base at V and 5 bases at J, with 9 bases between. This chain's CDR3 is CASSQVSGYQPQHF. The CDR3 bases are TGTGCCAGCAGCCAAGTGTCGGGGTATCAGCCCCAGCATTTT. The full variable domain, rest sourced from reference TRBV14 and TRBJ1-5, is EAGVTQFPSHSVIEKGQTVTLRCDPISGHDNLYWYRRVMGKEIKFLLHFVKESKQDESGMPNNRFLAERTGGTYSTLKVQPAELEDSGVYFCASSQVSGYQPQHFGDGTRLSIL.

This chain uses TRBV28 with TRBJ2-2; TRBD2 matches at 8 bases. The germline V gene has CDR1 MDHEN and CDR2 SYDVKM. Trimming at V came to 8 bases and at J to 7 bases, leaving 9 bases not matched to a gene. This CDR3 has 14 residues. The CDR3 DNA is TGTGCCAGCGGGGGAGCGGGAGATAGCGGGGAGCTGTTTTTT. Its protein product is CASGGAGDSGELFF.

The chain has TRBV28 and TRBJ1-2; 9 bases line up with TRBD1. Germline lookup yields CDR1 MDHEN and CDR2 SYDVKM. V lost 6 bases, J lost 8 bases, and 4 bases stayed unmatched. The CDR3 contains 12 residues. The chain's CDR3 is CASRLTGGGYTF. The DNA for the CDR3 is TGTGCCAGCAGGTTAACAGGGGGCGGCTACACCTTC.